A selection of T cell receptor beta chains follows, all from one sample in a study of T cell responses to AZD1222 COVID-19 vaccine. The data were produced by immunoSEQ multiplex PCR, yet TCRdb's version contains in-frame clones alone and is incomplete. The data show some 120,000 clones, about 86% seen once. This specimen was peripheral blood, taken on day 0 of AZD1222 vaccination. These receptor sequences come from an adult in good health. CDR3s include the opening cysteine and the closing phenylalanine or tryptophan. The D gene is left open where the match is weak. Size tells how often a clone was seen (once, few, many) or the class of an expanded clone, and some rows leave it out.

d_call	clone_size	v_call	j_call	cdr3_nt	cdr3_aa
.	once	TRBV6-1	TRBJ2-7	TGTGCCAGCGCGCTGACATACGATACCTACGAGCAGTACTTC	CASALTYDTYEQYF
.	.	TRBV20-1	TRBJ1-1	TGCAGTGCTAGTGAGGGAGGGGGGAACACTGAAGCTTTCTTT	CSASEGGGNTEAFF
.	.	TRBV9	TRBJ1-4	TGTGCCAGCAGCCCCCGTCTCGATAATGAAAAACTGTTTTTT	CASSPRLDNEKLFF
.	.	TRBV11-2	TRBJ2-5	TGTGCCAGCAGCTTACAGGTTCGAGAGACCCAGTACTTC	CASSLQVRETQYF
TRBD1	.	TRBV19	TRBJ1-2	TGTGCCAGTAGTACGACAGGGGAGAACTATGGCTACACCTTC	CASSTTGENYGYTF
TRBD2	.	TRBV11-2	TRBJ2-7	TGTGCCAGCAGCTTGACTAGCGGGACCTACGAGCAGTACTTC	CASSLTSGTYEQYF
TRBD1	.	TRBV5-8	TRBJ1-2	TGTGCCAGCAGCTTCCAAAGGACAGGACTAAACTATGGCTACACCTTC	CASSFQRTGLNYGYTF
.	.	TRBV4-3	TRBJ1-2	TGCGCCAGCAGCCAAGGGGGAGCAGGGATTAACTATGGCTACACCTTC	CASSQGGAGINYGYTF
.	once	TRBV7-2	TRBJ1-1	TGTGCCAGCAGCCTACAAGGGAGGGAGACTGAAGCTTTCTTT	CASSLQGRETEAFF
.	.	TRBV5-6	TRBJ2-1	TGTGCCAGCAGCTCGGTTTCCCCTCGTGAGCAGTTCTTC	CASSSVSPREQFF
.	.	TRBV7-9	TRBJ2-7	TGTGCCAGCAGCTTAGAGGACAGAGGCTCCTACGAGCAGTACTTC	CASSLEDRGSYEQYF
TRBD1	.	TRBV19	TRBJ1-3	TGTGCCAGTAGTGGGGCCAGACAGGGCTCTGGAAACACCATATATTTT	CASSGARQGSGNTIYF
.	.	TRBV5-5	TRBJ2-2	TGTGCCAGCAGTCAAGGGGGGGCACTGAACACCGGGGAGCTGTTTTTT	CASSQGGALNTGELFF
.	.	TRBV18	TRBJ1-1	TGTGCCAGCTCACAGGACAGGAACACTGAAGCTTTCTTT	CASSQDRNTEAFF
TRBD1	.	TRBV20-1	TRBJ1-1	TGCAGTGCTAGTGAGACAGGGGCCCGTGAAGCTTTCTTT	CSASETGAREAFF
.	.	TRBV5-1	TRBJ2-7	TGCGCCAGCAGCTTCGGCCCCGGGGTCTCCTACGAGCAGTACTTC	CASSFGPGVSYEQYF
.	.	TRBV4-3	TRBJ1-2	TGCGCCAGCAGTGAAGGGGTGCTTTCTAACTATGGCTACACCTTC	CASSEGVLSNYGYTF
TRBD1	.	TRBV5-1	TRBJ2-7	TGCGCCAGCAGCTACTCGGGACAGGGGGCTTACTACGAGCAGTACTTC	CASSYSGQGAYYEQYF
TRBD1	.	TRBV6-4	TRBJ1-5	TGTGCCAGCAGTGACTCAACGACAGGGGTCAATCAGCCCCAGCATTTT	CASSDSTTGVNQPQHF
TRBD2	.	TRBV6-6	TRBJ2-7	TGTGCCAGCAGTTCAACCGGGACTAGAACTGAATACGAGCAGTACTTC	CASSSTGTRTEYEQYF
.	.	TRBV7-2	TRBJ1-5	TGTGCCAGCAGCGGTTGGGACTCGGGCAATCAGCCCCAGCATTTT	CASSGWDSGNQPQHF
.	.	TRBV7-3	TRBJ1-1	TGTGCCAGCAAGAGGGAGATGAACACTGAAGCTTTCTTT	CASKREMNTEAFF
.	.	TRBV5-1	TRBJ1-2	TGCGCCAGCAGCTTGAGTCGGGCAGATTTGGGCTACACCTTC	CASSLSRADLGYTF
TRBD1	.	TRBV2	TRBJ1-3	TGTGCCAGCATCCGGGACAGCTCTGGAAACACCATATATTTT	CASIRDSSGNTIYF
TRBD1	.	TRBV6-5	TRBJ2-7	TGTGCCAGCAGGGGTACAGGGGATAGAGGGCAGTACTTC	CASRGTGDRGQYF
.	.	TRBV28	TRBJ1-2	TGTGCCAGCACCCCATCCCACAGGGAAGGGTCCACCTTC	CASTPSHREGSTF
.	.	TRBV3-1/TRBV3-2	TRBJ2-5	TGTGCCAGCAGCCAAGGTGTGGGGGCGGAGACCCAGTACTTC	CASSQGVGAETQYF
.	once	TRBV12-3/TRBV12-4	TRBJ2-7	TGTGCCAGCAGTTTAGCGGAATCCTACGAGCAGTACTTC	CASSLAESYEQYF
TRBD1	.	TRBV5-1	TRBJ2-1	TGCGCCAGCAGCGGCGGACAGGGGGCCGAACGAGAGCAGTTCTTC	CASSGGQGAEREQFF
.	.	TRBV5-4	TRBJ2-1	TGTGCCAGCAGCTTGGCGGTGTCTGGGTATGAGCAGTTCTTC	CASSLAVSGYEQFF
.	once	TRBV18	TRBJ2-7	TGTGCCAGCTCAGCTGGCAGCACCTACGAGCAGTACTTC	CASSAGSTYEQYF
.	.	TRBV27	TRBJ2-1	TGTGCCAGCCTTCCGAGACAGACGTCGAGAAATGAGCAGTTCTTC	CASLPRQTSRNEQFF
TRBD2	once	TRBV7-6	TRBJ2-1	TGTGCCAGCAGCTCCTGGTCTAGCGGGGTATACAATGAGCAGTTCTTC	CASSSWSSGVYNEQFF
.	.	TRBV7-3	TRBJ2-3	TGTGCCAGCAGCTTAAACCCGCGGGGAGGCACAGATACGCAGTATTTT	CASSLNPRGGTDTQYF
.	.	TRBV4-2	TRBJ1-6	TGTGCCAGCAGCCAAGGTCCGGGGAATTCACCCCTCCACTTT	CASSQGPGNSPLHF
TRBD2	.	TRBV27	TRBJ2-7	TGTGCCAGCAGTGCTCGACTAGCTCCCTACGAGCAGTACTTC	CASSARLAPYEQYF
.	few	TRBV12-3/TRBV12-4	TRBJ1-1	TGTGCCAGCACCTTTACTGAAGCTTTCTTT	CASTFTEAFF
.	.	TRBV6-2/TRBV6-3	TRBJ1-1	TGTGCCAGCAGTCCCGGGAGGAATCGCGGGACTGAAGCTTTCTTT	CASSPGRNRGTEAFF
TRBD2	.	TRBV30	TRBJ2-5	TGTGCCTGGAGGGTTAGCGGGAGCCACCAAGAGACCCAGTACTTC	CAWRVSGSHQETQYF
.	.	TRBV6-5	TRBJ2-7	TGTGCCAGCAACGGACAGAAACCCTCCTACGAGCAGTACTTC	CASNGQKPSYEQYF
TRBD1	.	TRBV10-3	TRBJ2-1	TGTGCCATCGGACCGGGACAGGGAGTAAATGAGCAGTTCTTC	CAIGPGQGVNEQFF
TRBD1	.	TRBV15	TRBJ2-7	TGTGCCACCAGCGTGGACAGGGGCTCCTACGAGCAGTACTTC	CATSVDRGSYEQYF
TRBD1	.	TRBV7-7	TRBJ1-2	TGTGCCAGCAGCCACAGGGACAGGGACTATGGCTACACCTTC	CASSHRDRDYGYTF
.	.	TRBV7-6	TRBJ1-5	TGTGCCAGCAGCCCGACGATCGGCGAGGGTCAGCCCCAGCATTTT	CASSPTIGEGQPQHF
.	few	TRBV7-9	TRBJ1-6	TGTGCCAGCAGTGTATACCCAACGTCCCCCCTCCACTTT	CASSVYPTSPLHF
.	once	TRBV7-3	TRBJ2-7	TGTGCCAGCAGCGCCCTGGACCGGGAGATCCCCTACGAGCAGTACTTC	CASSALDREIPYEQYF
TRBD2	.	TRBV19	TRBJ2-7	TGTGCCAGTAGTATAGAACTAGCGGGAGCGTACGAGCAGTACTTC	CASSIELAGAYEQYF
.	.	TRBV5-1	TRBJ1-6	TGCGCCAGCAGCGAAGGGGACCATAATTCACCCCTCCACTTT	CASSEGDHNSPLHF
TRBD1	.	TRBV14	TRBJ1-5	TGTGCCAGCAGCCAAGGACAGGGAAGCAATCAGCCCCAGCATTTT	CASSQGQGSNQPQHF
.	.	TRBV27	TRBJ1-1	TGTGCCAGCAGGCCCTCAGGGATTGGAAACACTGAAGCTTTCTTT	CASRPSGIGNTEAFF
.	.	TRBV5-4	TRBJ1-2	TGTGCCAGCAGAACGACAGGAAGATTAAACTATGGCTACACCTTC	CASRTTGRLNYGYTF
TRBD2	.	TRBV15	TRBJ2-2	TGTGCCACCAGCAGAGCCCTAGCGGGAGGCGGCACCGGGGAGCTGTTTTTT	CATSRALAGGGTGELFF
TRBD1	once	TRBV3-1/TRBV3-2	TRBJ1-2	TGTGCCAGCAGCCTCCAGGGGGGTGGCTACACCTTC	CASSLQGGGYTF
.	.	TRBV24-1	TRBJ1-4	TGTGCCACCAGTGATTCGAGGGGAGAGGGAGAAAAACTGTTTTTT	CATSDSRGEGEKLFF